The 28 T cell receptor beta chains reported below all come from one sample, sequenced in a study of CD8 T cells in Susac syndrome. The RNA, 0.5 to 1 ug, was put through reverse transcription using random hexamers. MiXCR, run by TCRdb on the immunoSEQ multiplex PCR reads, gives a single entry per CDR3 protein. The profile shows fewer than 350,000 distinct CDR3 sequences, approximately 90% of them singletons. Sequencing was performed on CD8+ T cells from PBMCs. The receptors originated from a human donor with multiple sclerosis.

The CDR3 DNA reads as TGTGCCAGTAGTATCCGGGACAGGGGATACAATGAGCAGTTCTTC. It translates to CASSIRDRGYNEQFF. The genes are TRBV19 and TRBJ2-1, with TRBD1 identical over 10 bases. This CDR3 is built from 15 residues. Trimming removed 3 bases from V and 4 bases from J; junction bases left unmatched: 3. Per germline, CDR1 LNHDA and CDR2 SQIVND (reference sequence).

This rearrangement joins TRBV6-5 to TRBJ2-2; 7 bases agree with TRBD1. The CDR3 spans 16 residues. The germline gives CDR1 MNHEY, CDR2 SVGAGI. J was trimmed by 6 bases and V by 2 bases; bases with no gene match: 9. The DNA for the CDR3 is TGTGCCAGCAGTTACAGCCCACAGGGGAATGCCGGGGAGCTGTTTTTT. Translating it yields CASSYSPQGNAGELFF.

V is TRBV4-3 and J is TRBJ2-1; tentative D call: TRBD2 (5 bases). CDR3 length: 12 amino acids. V was shortened by 4 bases and J by 8 bases, with 9 bases between the two germline ends. From germline, CDR1 is LGHNA and CDR2 YSLEER. The CDR3 loop is CASSLRADEQFF. The CDR3 DNA follows: TGCGCCAGCAGCCTGAGGGCGGATGAGCAGTTCTTC.

Here the CDR3 DNA reads TGTGCCAGCAGTTTAGGGATCCTCAATCCCTATGGCTACACCTTC. Translating it yields CASSLGILNPYGYTF. This chain joins TRBV27 and TRBJ1-2; D is uncertain. V was trimmed by 2 bases and J by 4 bases, leaving 14 bases between them. In germline, CDR1 is MNHEY, CDR2 SMNVEV (reference sequence). The CDR3 is 15 amino acids.

The V call is TRBV12-3 or TRBV12-4, the J call TRBJ2-7; TRBD2 matches 12 bases. Germline trimming cut 2 bases from V and 5 bases from J; bases unmatched to any gene: 4. This CDR3 spans 15 amino acids. The chain's CDR3 is CASSLSLAGGDEQYF. The CDR3 coding sequence is TGTGCCAGCAGTTTATCCCTAGCGGGAGGGGACGAGCAGTACTTC.

The sample holds one count of this clonotype. The chain joins TRBV5-4 to TRBJ2-2, with D maybe TRBD2 (6 bases). From germline, CDR1 is SGHNT and CDR2 YYREEE (reference sequence). The CDR3 contains 13 residues. The ends were cut back, 2 bases at V and 7 bases at J, with 9 bases in the middle. CDR3 sequence (DNA): TGTGCCAGCAGCTTTGGGACTGGCGGGGAGCTGTTTTTT. Protein: CASSFGTGGELFF. The entire variable domain, with the rest obtained from reference TRBV5-4 and TRBJ2-2, is as follows: ETGVTQSPTHLIKTRGQQVTLRCSSQSGHNTVSWYQQALGQGPQFIFQYYREEENGRGNFPPRFSGLQFPNYSSELNVNALELDDSALYLCASSFGTGGELFFGEGSRLTVL.

The chain employs TRBV27 and TRBJ2-5; 8 bases map to TRBD1. Trimming removed 1 base from V and 5 bases from J; junction bases left unmatched: 3. CDR1 and CDR2 from the germline V gene are MNHEY and SMNVEV (reference sequence). The CDR3 has 14 residues. CDR3 region: CASSLLRDRETQYF. The DNA of the CDR3 is TGTGCCAGCAGTTTATTGAGGGACAGGGAGACCCAGTACTTC.

The gene calls are TRBV5-1 and TRBJ2-5, with TRBD1 as a possible D gene (5 bases). V shed 2 bases and J shed 2 bases, with 10 bases lying between them. Germline V CDR1 and CDR2: SGHRS, YFSETQ. CDR3 size: 14 residues. The CDR3 region is CASSLQESQETQYF. For the CDR3, the DNA is TGCGCCAGCAGCTTACAGGAGTCACAAGAGACCCAGTACTTC.

The chain combines TRBV20-1 with TRBJ1-2; D uncertain. This CDR3 has 14 residues. V was cut by 1 base and J by 0 bases, with 9 bases left in between. Germline assignment: CDR1 DFQATT and CDR2 SNEGSKA (reference sequence). CDR3 nucleotide sequence: TGCAGTGCTAGAGTTGGTTCCGCTAACTATGGCTACACCTTC. Translation gives CSARVGSANYGYTF.

The rearrangement uses TRBV7-3 and TRBJ1-3, with D hard to call. V lost 2 bases, J lost 0 bases, and 8 bases lay in between. The CDR3 runs 15 residues. CDR1 and CDR2 (germline): SGHTA, FQGTGA. CDR3 protein: CASSLDAFSGNTIYF. CDR3 in DNA: TGTGCCAGCAGCTTAGATGCTTTCTCTGGAAACACCATATATTTT.

The chain joins TRBV4-1 to TRBJ2-2, with unresolved D. The CDR3 has 14 amino acids. Trimming pared 4 bases from V and 7 bases from J, leaving 13 bases between. Germline V gene sequence: CDR1 MGHRA, CDR2 YSYEKL. In DNA, the CDR3 is TGCGCCAGCAGCCCGACGCAGATTGGCGGGGAGCTGTTTTTT. This sequence encodes CASSPTQIGGELFF.

The chain employs TRBV30 and TRBJ1-1, with 8 bases that match TRBD1. The CDR3 loop spans 12 amino acids. V was clipped by 4 bases and J by 6 bases; unmatched bases: 4. Per germline, CDR1 GTSNPN and CDR2 SVGIG (reference sequence). CDR3 in DNA: TGTGCCTGGACGACAGGGGTCTCTGAAGCTTTCTTT. Translated: CAWTTGVSEAFF.

This clonotype was counted a single time. The rearrangement uses TRBV30 and TRBJ2-2; D gene unclear. V lost 0 bases, J lost 4 bases, and 9 bases lay in between. This CDR3 is 14 amino acids long. The germline gives CDR1 GTSNPN, CDR2 SVGIG (reference sequence). CDR3 protein: CAWSVGRPTGELFF. The CDR3 region has the DNA TGTGCCTGGAGTGTCGGGCGACCCACCGGGGAGCTGTTTTTT.

The V and J genes are TRBV20-1 and TRBJ2-4; the D is unclear. The germline V gene has CDR1 DFQATT and CDR2 SNEGSKA (reference sequence). The CDR3 runs 11 residues. Trimming removed 0 bases at V and 10 bases at J, with 7 bases between. This chain's CDR3 is CSARDPPIQYF. In nucleotides, the CDR3 is TGCAGTGCTAGAGATCCTCCAATTCAGTACTTC.

The chain links TRBV19 to TRBJ1-5; no definite D call. Germline CDR1 LNHDA, CDR2 SQIVND (reference sequence). CDR3 size: 15 residues. V shed 10 bases and J shed 2 bases, with 18 bases lying between them. The CDR3 DNA is TGTGCCACCTCCCGAGGGTTATTGGGCAATCAGCCCCAGCATTTT. Protein: CATSRGLLGNQPQHF.

The rearrangement joins TRBV12-3 or TRBV12-4 to TRBJ2-1; TRBD2 might be the D (7 bases). CDR3 length: 15 amino acids. V was pared by 3 bases and J by 6 bases, with 15 bases between. CDR3 DNA sequence: TGTGCCAGCAGTTTGGGGGAGGGGGGGCCCAATGAGCAGTTCTTC. Protein sequence: CASSLGEGGPNEQFF.

This sequence joins TRBV24-1 and TRBJ2-1; D is ambiguous. This CDR3 has 15 amino acids. Trimming removed 5 bases from V and 0 bases from J, with 10 bases in between. Germline CDR1 reads KGHDR; CDR2 reads SFDVKD. The CDR3: CATSGGYSSYNEQFF. Written as DNA, the CDR3 is TGTGCCACCAGTGGAGGATATAGCTCCTACAATGAGCAGTTCTTC.

This chain connects TRBV25-1 to TRBJ1-2; D not resolved. The germline CDR1 and CDR2 sequences are MGHDK and SYGVNS. The CDR3 is made up of 10 amino acids. V lost 5 bases and J 6 bases, leaving 4 bases between the germline ends. CDR3 amino acids: CASSSNGYTF. CDR3 DNA: TGTGCCAGCAGTTCGAATGGCTACACCTTC.

The chain links TRBV20-1 to TRBJ2-1, with unresolved D. From germline, CDR1 is DFQATT and CDR2 SNEGSKA (reference sequence). V lost 6 bases to trimming and J lost 0 bases, with 21 bases between them. This CDR3 has 17 amino acids. The CDR3 is CSAPGPSPPNSYNEQFF. In DNA, the CDR3 is TGCAGTGCCCCAGGCCCTTCCCCACCCAACTCCTACAATGAGCAGTTCTTC.

This sequence joins TRBV20-1 and TRBJ2-7, with 9 bases aligning to TRBD2. CDR1 is DFQATT, CDR2 SNEGSKA, per germline (reference sequence). V gave up 5 bases and J gave up 0 bases; unmatched junction bases: 8. There are 15 residues in the CDR3. CDR3 DNA sequence: TGCAGTGCTCCTGAACTAGCGGGCTACTCCTACGAGCAGTACTTC. It yields the protein CSAPELAGYSYEQYF.

The chain couples TRBV4-3 to TRBJ2-3; D is unresolved. The V end was cut by 4 bases, the J end by 2 bases, with 19 bases between. CDR3 length: 17 amino acids. Germline V lookup: CDR1 LGHNA, CDR2 YSLEER. CDR3 DNA sequence: TGCGCCAGCAGCCCCCAAGAGACAAGCGTTTCCACAGATACGCAGTATTTT. It codes for CASSPQETSVSTDTQYF.

This chain joins TRBV3-1 and TRBJ2-2; possible D gene TRBD1, 5 bases. This CDR3 comprises 15 residues. Deletions cut 5 bases from V and 6 bases from J, with 16 bases between. Looked up from germline, CDR1 is LGHDT and CDR2 is YNNKEL (reference sequence). CDR3 bases: TGTGCCAGCAGCGACCCTAGGAAGGGGTCCGGGGAGCTGTTTTTT. Its translation: CASSDPRKGSGELFF.

In its sample, this clonotype was seen a few times. The chain's CDR3 is CASSPAGLNTEAFF. Here the CDR3 DNA reads TGTGCCAGCAGCCCCGCAGGGTTGAACACTGAAGCTTTCTTT. The chain carries TRBV6-2 or TRBV6-3 and TRBJ1-1, with D possibly matching TRBD1 (5 bases). CDR3 size: 14 residues. Between the trimmed V and J ends, which lost 6 bases and 0 bases, there was a span of 11 bases. Germline assignment: CDR1 MNHEY and CDR2 SVGEGT.

V is TRBV7-9 and J is TRBJ2-3; D is ambiguous. Trimming pared 2 bases from V and 5 bases from J, leaving 17 bases between. Germline-derived CDR1 and CDR2 are SEHNR and FQNEAQ (reference sequence). This CDR3 has 16 residues. This chain's CDR3 is CASSLLGLDHKDTQYF. The CDR3 DNA follows: TGTGCCAGCAGCTTACTTGGTCTAGATCATAAAGATACGCAGTATTTT.

V is TRBV19 and J is TRBJ1-5; D unclear. CDR3 length: 15 amino acids. Germline V gene lookup returns CDR1 LNHDA and CDR2 SQIVND (reference sequence). Trimming took 6 bases from V and 4 from J, leaving 16 bases between them. CDR3 nucleotides: TGTGCCAGTAGCCTCCTTAGACTGGCAAATCAGCCCCAGCATTTT. Protein: CASSLLRLANQPQHF.

This clonotype was detected only a few times. CDR3 amino acids: CASSQDSGDREQYF. The DNA of the CDR3 is TGCGCCAGCAGCCAAGACTCGGGGGACCGGGAGCAGTACTTC. V usage is TRBV4-1 and J usage is TRBJ2-7, with D possibly being TRBD2 (6 bases). The CDR3 is 14 amino acids. The germline V gene has CDR1 MGHRA and CDR2 YSYEKL. V dropped 0 bases and J dropped 7 bases, with 13 bases sitting between them.

The rearrangement joins TRBV12-3 or TRBV12-4 to TRBJ1-3, with D unclear. The CDR3 extends over 16 amino acids. The V end lost 5 bases, the J end lost 1 base, and 15 bases lay between the germline ends. This chain's CDR3 is CASSQMSEGSGNTIYF. The CDR3 DNA follows: TGTGCCAGCAGTCAAATGAGCGAGGGATCTGGAAACACCATATATTTT.

The rearrangement uses TRBV27 and TRBJ2-7, with D unresolved. The CDR3 loop spans 14 amino acids. V was pared by 2 bases and J by 2 bases, with 10 bases between. Looked up from germline, CDR1 is MNHEY and CDR2 is SMNVEV (reference sequence). DNA for the CDR3: TGTGCCAGCAGTTTAATGGCGAATGCCTACGAGCAGTACTTC. Translating it yields CASSLMANAYEQYF.